The 26 T cell receptor beta chains reported below all come from one sample, sequenced in a study of identical twins. TCRdb reprocessed the 5' RACE reads via MiXCR and lists one record per CDR3 protein. Found here are approximately 670,000 distinct CDR3 sequences, 5.5% to 7.5% of them singletons; the top ten hold around 2%. Sequencing was performed on naive T cells sorted from blood. These receptors originate from a man younger than 30 in good health.

This clonotype has ten or more counts. This chain links TRBV20-1 with TRBJ2-1, with D possibly being TRBD2 (5 bases). The CDR3 is 13 amino acids. Germline values: CDR1 DFQATT, CDR2 SNEGSKA (reference sequence). V gave up 4 bases and J gave up 1 base, with 8 bases separating them. The CDR3 sequence is CSAKLASYNEQFF. In nucleotides, the CDR3 is TGCAGTGCTAAGCTAGCTTCCTACAATGAGCAGTTCTTC.

This clonotype was recorded many times. The rearrangement joins TRBV5-1 to TRBJ2-1, with TRBD1 matching 7 bases. V shed 2 bases and J 6 bases; nucleotides not matched to a gene: 8. CDR1 and CDR2 (germline): SGHRS, YFSETQ. The CDR3 extends over 15 amino acids. The CDR3 DNA reads TGCGCCAGCAGCTTAGAGGGGACAGTGGCCAATGAGCAGTTCTTC. Translating gives CASSLEGTVANEQFF.

The chain is built from TRBV7-2 and TRBJ2-7; D unresolved. This CDR3 is built from 14 residues. In germline, CDR1 is SGHTA, CDR2 FQGNSA. Trimming cost V 2 bases and J 0 bases, with 8 bases left between them. The CDR3 nucleotides are TGTGCCAGCAGCTTATCGCAAAGCTCCTACGAGCAGTACTTC. Translation gives CASSLSQSSYEQYF.

This chain joins TRBV7-6 and TRBJ2-7; D is ambiguous. Trimming left V 1 base short and J 0 bases short, with 10 bases between. Germline V gene lookup returns CDR1 SGHVS and CDR2 FNYEAQ. The CDR3 length is 15 residues. CDR3 protein: CASSLVSLSSYEQYF. In nucleotides, the CDR3 is TGTGCCAGCAGCTTAGTCAGCCTTAGCTCCTACGAGCAGTACTTC.

V and J are TRBV19 and TRBJ2-1; D may be TRBD2 (5 bases). CDR1 is LNHDA, CDR2 SQIVND, per germline (reference sequence). The CDR3 is 12 residues long. Trimming cost V 3 bases and J 5 bases, with 5 bases left between them. The CDR3 bases are TGTGCCAGTAGTATGACTAACAATGAGCAGTTCTTC. Protein sequence: CASSMTNNEQFF.

This clonotype occurred many times. This may arise from a read error, as a much more abundant clone is one base away. CDR3 in amino acids: CASSLWADTQYF. CDR3 nucleotide sequence: TGTGCCAGCAGCTTATGGGCAGATACGCAGTATTTT. The chain employs TRBV7-9 and TRBJ2-3; D unclear. V dropped 2 bases and J dropped 4 bases, with 4 bases sitting between them. The germline V gene has CDR1 SEHNR and CDR2 FQNEAQ (reference sequence). CDR3 length: 12 residues.

This clonotype has ten or more counts. V usage is TRBV11-2 and J usage is TRBJ2-3; 7 bases are a match to TRBD1. The CDR3 is 16 amino acids. J was trimmed by 4 bases and V by 4 bases; bases with no gene match: 11. From germline, CDR1 is SGHAT and CDR2 FQNNGV. The CDR3 region has the DNA TGTGCCAGCAGCTCCCGTTCGACAGGGCACGCAGATACGCAGTATTTT. This sequence encodes CASSSRSTGHADTQYF.

This clonotype was picked up many times. J is TRBJ2-7 and V is TRBV20-1; no clear D. Germline assignment: CDR1 DFQATT and CDR2 SNEGSKA (reference sequence). The CDR3 has 14 amino acids. The ends were cut back, 0 bases at V and 2 bases at J, with 11 bases in the middle. The CDR3 nucleotides read TGCAGTGCTAGAGATCCGACATATCCCTACGAGCAGTACTTC. Translated: CSARDPTYPYEQYF.

The sample holds many counts of this clonotype. The chain uses TRBV7-9 and TRBJ2-2; perhaps TRBD1 as D (6 bases). The CDR3 covers 13 residues. V lost 7 bases and J 10 bases, leaving 16 bases between the germline ends. The germline gives CDR1 SEHNR, CDR2 FQNEAQ (reference sequence). CDR3 residues: CASTRDTKSELFF. The CDR3 coding sequence is TGTGCCAGCACCCGGGACACTAAGTCGGAGCTGTTTTTT. Full variable domain (rest looked up from reference TRBV7-9 and TRBJ2-2): DTGVSQNPRHKITKRGQNVTFRCDPISEHNRLYWYRQTLGQGPEFLTYFQNEAQLEKSRLLSDRFSAERPKGSFSTLEIQRTEQGDSAMYLCASTRDTKSELFFGEGSRLTVL.

This clonotype was seen a handful of times. This chain joins TRBV6-1 and TRBJ2-1, with a weak D call TRBD2 (5 bases). With 6 bases removed from V and 3 bases from J, the gap between germline ends came to 18 bases. Germline values: CDR1 MNHNS, CDR2 SASEGT. The CDR3 sequence is 16 residues long. The CDR3 DNA reads TGTGCCAGCAGCCAGACGGCTAGCCCTAGCTACAATGAGCAGTTCTTC. Translating gives CASSQTASPSYNEQFF.

The chain recombines TRBV24-1 with TRBJ2-2, with 10 nucleotides matching TRBD1. The CDR3 spans 17 residues. The ends lost 4 bases at V and 1 base at J; junction bases unmatched: 5. The germline V gene encodes CDR1 KGHDR and CDR2 SFDVKD. This chain's CDR3 is CATSELDRGVNTGELFF. Written as DNA, the CDR3 is TGTGCCACCAGTGAATTGGACAGGGGGGTGAACACCGGGGAGCTGTTTTTT.

The table lists this clonotype with a few counts. This chain uses TRBV7-9 with TRBJ1-2, with D perhaps TRBD1 (6 bases). CDR3 length: 14 residues. The germline V and J ends were trimmed by 5 bases and 4 bases, with 14 bases remaining between them. Germline lookup yields CDR1 SEHNR and CDR2 FQNEAQ (reference sequence). The DNA for the CDR3 is TGTGCCAGCAGCACCGGACAGCCCTCCTATGGCTACACCTTC. Its translation is CASSTGQPSYGYTF.

This clonotype was seen many times. This rearrangement joins TRBV4-1 to TRBJ2-2; D call uncertain. The length of the CDR3 is 13 residues. V was shortened by 0 bases and J by 4 bases, with 3 bases between the two germline ends. Per germline, CDR1 MGHRA and CDR2 YSYEKL. The CDR3 loop is CASSQDPTGELFF. In DNA form, the CDR3 reads TGCGCCAGCAGCCAAGACCCCACCGGGGAGCTGTTTTTT.

The sample holds many counts of this clonotype. The CDR3 region is CASSPVAGAYEQYF. DNA for the CDR3: TGTGCCAGCAGCCCGGTAGCGGGGGCCTACGAGCAGTACTTC. The chain joins TRBV7-2 to TRBJ2-7, with 9 bases that match TRBD2. Unmatched junction bases numbered 4, after V lost 5 bases and J lost 2 bases. Germline V CDR1 and CDR2: SGHTA, FQGNSA. The length of the CDR3 is 14 residues.

This clonotype was observed a few times. The genes are TRBV11-2 and TRBJ2-5, with D possibly TRBD2 on 6 matching bases. Trimming cost V 6 bases and J 5 bases, with 13 bases left between them. CDR1 is SGHAT, CDR2 FQNNGV, per germline. The CDR3 covers 13 residues. The CDR3 sequence is CASRGGWEETQYF. In DNA, the CDR3 is TGTGCCAGCAGGGGGGGTTGGGAGGAGACCCAGTACTTC.

This clonotype was seen more than once but under ten times. This chain connects TRBV18 to TRBJ2-7; possible D gene TRBD2, 5 bases. This CDR3 is 13 amino acids long. Germline V gene data show CDR1 as KGHSH and CDR2 as LQKENI. V was trimmed by 6 bases and J by 3 bases, leaving 12 bases between them. Written as DNA, the CDR3 is TGTGCCAGCTCGGGAGACGAAAACTACGAGCAGTACTTC. Translated, it gives CASSGDENYEQYF.

The chain links TRBV6-2 or TRBV6-3 to TRBJ2-5, with 7 nucleotides matching TRBD1. The length of the CDR3 is 14 residues. V gave up 6 bases and J gave up 5 bases; unmatched junction bases: 9. Germline lookup yields CDR1 MNHEY and CDR2 SVGEGT. The CDR3 DNA sequence: TGTGCCAGCAGCCGGGACAGCGGCTTCGAGACCCAGTACTTC. This codes for CASSRDSGFETQYF.

This sequence joins TRBV7-2 and TRBJ2-5; possibly TRBD2 for D (5 bases). The V gene's germline CDR1 is SGHTA and CDR2 FQGNSA. This CDR3 region has 15 residues. The V end was cut by 5 bases, the J end by 2 bases, with 15 bases between. In DNA, the CDR3 is TGTGCCAGCAGCCGAGGTGAGCGGCGACAAGAGACCCAGTACTTC. Translating it yields CASSRGERRQETQYF.

This clonotype was detected ten times or more. This sequence joins TRBV12-3 or TRBV12-4 and TRBJ1-6; 7 bases fit TRBD1. This CDR3 comprises 14 residues. Losses at the gene ends were 3 bases for V and 9 bases for J; bases not matched to a gene: 5. The CDR3 sequence is CASSFGQDSSPLHF. The DNA of the CDR3 is TGTGCCAGCAGTTTTGGACAGGACTCTTCACCCCTCCACTTT.

The sample holds many counts of this clonotype. This sequence joins TRBV20-1 and TRBJ2-3; 7 positions agree with TRBD1. The V gene end was trimmed by 7 bases and the J gene end by 3 bases; junction bases not matched to a gene: 7. Germline values: CDR1 DFQATT, CDR2 SNEGSKA (reference sequence). The CDR3 consists of 13 residues. The CDR3 is CSVQGWETDTQYF. The CDR3 nucleotides read TGCAGTGTACAGGGGTGGGAGACAGATACGCAGTATTTT.

This clonotype has at least ten counts. CDR3: CSARAPTGSYEQYF. The CDR3 nucleotides are TGCAGTGCTAGAGCCCCCACAGGCTCCTACGAGCAGTACTTC. The chain uses TRBV20-1 and TRBJ2-7, with D perhaps matching TRBD1 (5 bases). The CDR3 is 14 amino acids. In germline, CDR1 is DFQATT, CDR2 SNEGSKA (reference sequence). Trimming removed 1 base from V and 0 bases from J, with 10 bases in between.

This clonotype was seen at least ten times. The V gene is TRBV5-1, the J gene TRBJ2-1, with 12 bases fitting TRBD2. The CDR3 has 17 amino acids. The germline V gene encodes CDR1 SGHRS and CDR2 YFSETQ. J was trimmed by 9 bases and V by 5 bases; bases with no gene match: 15. CDR3 amino acids: CASRPEASGRAVGEQFF. CDR3 DNA: TGCGCCAGCAGACCGGAGGCTAGCGGGAGGGCCGTCGGTGAGCAGTTCTTC.

In its sample, this clonotype was seen a few times. V usage is TRBV2 and J usage is TRBJ2-7; D is possibly TRBD2 (6 bases). CDR3 length: 13 residues. From germline, CDR1 is SNHLY and CDR2 FYNNEI. Trimming took 1 base from V and 6 from J, leaving 10 bases between them. The CDR3 reads CASSEGRGSEQYF. CDR3 sequence (DNA): TGTGCCAGCAGTGAAGGGCGGGGTTCCGAGCAGTACTTC.

This clonotype was counted ten times or more. The chain couples TRBV25-1 to TRBJ2-7; D is unclear. The CDR3 extends over 11 amino acids. The ends were cut back, 10 bases at V and 5 bases at J, with 12 bases in the middle. From germline, CDR1 is MGHDK and CDR2 SYGVNS. CDR3 nucleotides: TGTGCCATCGAAATCTCGAACGAGCAGTACTTC. Protein product: CAIEISNEQYF.

This clonotype has only a few counts. V gene TRBV9 combines with J gene TRBJ2-7; D is perhaps TRBD1 or TRBD2 (7 bases each). This CDR3 spans 15 amino acids. Trimming cost V 3 bases and J 0 bases, with 13 bases left between them. The germline gives CDR1 SGDLS, CDR2 YYNGEE. The CDR3 protein is CASSDAGGASYEQYV. The CDR3 DNA reads as TGTGCCAGCAGCGACGCAGGGGGGGCCTCCTACGAGCAGTACGTC.

The chain employs TRBV6-1 and TRBJ2-7; TRBD1 matches at 8 bases. The trim removed 3 bases at V and 3 bases at J, leaving 7 bases unmatched. The CDR3 runs 15 residues. In germline, CDR1 is MNHNS, CDR2 SASEGT. CDR3 residues: CASSDRDRSYYEQYV. CDR3 in DNA: TGTGCCAGCAGTGACCGGGACAGGAGCTACTACGAGCAGTACGTC.